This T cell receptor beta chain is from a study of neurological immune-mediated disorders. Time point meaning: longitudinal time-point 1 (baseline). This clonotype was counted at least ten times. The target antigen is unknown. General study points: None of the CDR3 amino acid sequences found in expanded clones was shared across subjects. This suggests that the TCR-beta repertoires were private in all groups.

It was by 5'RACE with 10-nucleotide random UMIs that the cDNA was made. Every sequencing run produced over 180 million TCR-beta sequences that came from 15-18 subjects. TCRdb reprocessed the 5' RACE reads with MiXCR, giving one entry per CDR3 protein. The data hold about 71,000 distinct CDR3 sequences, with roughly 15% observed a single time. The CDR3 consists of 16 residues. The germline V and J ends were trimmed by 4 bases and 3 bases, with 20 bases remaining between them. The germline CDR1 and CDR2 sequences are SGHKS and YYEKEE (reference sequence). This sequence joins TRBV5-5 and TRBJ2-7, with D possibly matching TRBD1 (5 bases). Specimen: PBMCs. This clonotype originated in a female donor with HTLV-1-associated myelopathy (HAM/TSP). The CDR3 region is CASSDSPTGSNYEQYF. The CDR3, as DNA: TGTGCCAGCAGCGATTCACCCACAGGTTCGAACTACGAGCAGTACTTC.